These T cell receptor beta chains were read from a single sample in a study of vaccination effects on CD4 cells after COVID-19. TCRdb's copy holds only in-frame clones and misses some; the assay was immunoSEQ multiplex PCR. The table records 25,000 to 30,000 clones, roughly 76% of them present only once. These TCRs' antigens remain unknown. Sequenced here: CD4+ T cells from PBMCs cultured with SARS-CoV-2 spike peptides, sampled after COVID-19 vaccination. The receptors shown here come from a human donor who received a COVID-19 vaccine. Some clones in this sample may be carry-over from other donors' samples. Each CDR3 is given without its conserved first and last residue. The order of the fields is J gene, V gene, CDR3 length, CDR3 protein.

J gene: TRBJ1-2; V gene: TRBV5-1; CDR3 length: 12; CDR3 protein: ASSPTGVLYGYT
J gene: TRBJ2-7; V gene: TRBV27; CDR3 length: 13; CDR3 protein: ASTLAGGPSYEQY
J gene: TRBJ2-5; V gene: TRBV7-2; CDR3 length: 9; CDR3 protein: ASSIQETQY
J gene: TRBJ2-5; V gene: TRBV7-2; CDR3 length: 14; CDR3 protein: ASSPRPGGGGETQY
J gene: TRBJ1-1; V gene: TRBV5-1; CDR3 length: 14; CDR3 protein: ASSPGAQGGNTEAF
J gene: TRBJ2-6; V gene: TRBV7-2; CDR3 length: 15; CDR3 protein: ASSSTGASSGANVLT
J gene: TRBJ1-1; V gene: TRBV6-5; CDR3 length: 11; CDR3 protein: ASSRDRLTEAF
J gene: TRBJ1-2; V gene: TRBV6-6; CDR3 length: 14; CDR3 protein: ASSYSGGGLPYGYT
J gene: TRBJ1-5; V gene: TRBV19; CDR3 length: 14; CDR3 protein: ASSQYHIESNQPQH
J gene: TRBJ2-5; V gene: TRBV5-6; CDR3 length: 12; CDR3 protein: ASSLAGRRETQY
J gene: TRBJ2-6; V gene: TRBV19; CDR3 length: 14; CDR3 protein: ASSIEGGAGANVLT
J gene: TRBJ2-5; V gene: TRBV21-1; CDR3 length: 16; CDR3 protein: ASSAAGQLAGLQETQY
J gene: TRBJ1-3; V gene: TRBV27; CDR3 length: 11; CDR3 protein: ASSLSIGNTIY
J gene: TRBJ2-1; V gene: TRBV20-1; CDR3 length: 12; CDR3 protein: SASVAGGPWEQF
J gene: TRBJ1-1; V gene: TRBV19; CDR3 length: 13; CDR3 protein: ASSLNRVANTEAF
J gene: TRBJ2-3; V gene: TRBV15; CDR3 length: 12; CDR3 protein: ATSREQFTDTQY
J gene: TRBJ1-3; V gene: TRBV5-1; CDR3 length: 14; CDR3 protein: ASSLAPGAIGDTIY
J gene: TRBJ1-6; V gene: TRBV6-6; CDR3 length: 14; CDR3 protein: ASSSKGPFFNSPLH
J gene: TRBJ2-3; V gene: TRBV4-3; CDR3 length: 11; CDR3 protein: ASSPKFTDTQY
J gene: TRBJ2-1; V gene: TRBV6-1; CDR3 length: 14; CDR3 protein: ASSEKVSGGVYEQF
J gene: TRBJ1-5; V gene: TRBV30; CDR3 length: 11; CDR3 protein: AWSRASNQPQH
J gene: TRBJ2-1; V gene: TRBV2; CDR3 length: 12; CDR3 protein: ASSLLMGSNEQF